The source of this TCR beta chain is a study of T cells in Graves' hyperthyroidism and ophthalmopathy. Findings and limits, study-wide: The blood repertoire included most of the expanded thyroid clonotypes above 0.001. Ophthalmopathy prediction by the model preceded onset by a median about 6.5 months.

Per the germline V gene, CDR1 is SGHTS and CDR2 is YDEGEE. V lost 0 bases and J 5 bases, leaving 9 bases between the germline ends. The CDR3 runs 14 residues. This clonotype was counted many times. What it recognizes is unknown. There were TCR beta CDR3 regions amplified from RNA transcripts. HTBI primers were used for first-round RT-PCR of the TCR CDR3. MiXCR was run by TCRdb on the multiplex PCR reads, yielding one entry per CDR3 protein. The sample lists about 480,000 distinct CDR3 sequences, approximately 14% seen once, with around 17% in the top ten. Sequenced: blood. The receptor's source is a woman under 30 with Graves' hyperthyroidism. The chain carries TRBV5-8 and TRBJ1-5, with D uncertain. CDR3 bases: TGTGCCAGCAGCTTGGCCGGTGGGGATCAGCCCCAGCATTTT. Its protein is CASSLAGGDQPQHF. The full variable domain, in which reference TRBV5-8 and TRBJ1-5 provide the parts outside the CDR3, is EAGVTQSPTHLIKTRGQQATLRCSPISGHTSVYWYQQALGLGLQFLLWYDEGEERNRGNFPPRFSGRQFPNYSSELNVNALELEDSALYLCASSLAGGDQPQHFGDGTRLSIL.